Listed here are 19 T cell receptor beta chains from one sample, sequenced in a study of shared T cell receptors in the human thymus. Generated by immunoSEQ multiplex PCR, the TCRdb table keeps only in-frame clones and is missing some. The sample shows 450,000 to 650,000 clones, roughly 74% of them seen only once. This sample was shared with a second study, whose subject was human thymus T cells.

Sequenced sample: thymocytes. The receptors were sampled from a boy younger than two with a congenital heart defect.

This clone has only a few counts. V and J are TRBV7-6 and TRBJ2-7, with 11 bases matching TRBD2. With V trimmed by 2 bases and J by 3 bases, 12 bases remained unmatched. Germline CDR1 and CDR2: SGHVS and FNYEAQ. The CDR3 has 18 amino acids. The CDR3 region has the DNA TGTGCCAGCAGCTTATCGCCCCAGCCCGGGACTAGCGGCTACGAGCAGTACTTC. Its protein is CASSLSPQPGTSGYEQYF.

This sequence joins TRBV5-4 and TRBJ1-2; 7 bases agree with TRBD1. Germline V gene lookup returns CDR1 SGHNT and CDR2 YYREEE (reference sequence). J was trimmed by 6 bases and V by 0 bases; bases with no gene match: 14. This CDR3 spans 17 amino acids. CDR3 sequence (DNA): TGTGCCAGCAGCTTGGGTAGGCAGGGGGGAACTTCCCATGGCTACACCTTC. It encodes CASSLGRQGGTSHGYTF.

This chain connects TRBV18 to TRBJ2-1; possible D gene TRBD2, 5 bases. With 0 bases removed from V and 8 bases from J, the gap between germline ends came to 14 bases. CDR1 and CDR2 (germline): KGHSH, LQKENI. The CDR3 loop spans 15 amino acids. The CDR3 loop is CASSPPRPSGDEQFF. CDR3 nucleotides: TGTGCCAGCTCACCACCGAGACCCTCCGGGGATGAGCAGTTCTTC. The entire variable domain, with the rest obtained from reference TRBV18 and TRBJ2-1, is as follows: NAGVMQNPRHLVRRRGQEARLRCSPMKGHSHVYWYRQLPEEGLKFMVYLQKENIIDESGMPKERFSAEFPKEGPSILRIQQVVRGDSAAYFCASSPPRPSGDEQFFGPGTRLTVL.

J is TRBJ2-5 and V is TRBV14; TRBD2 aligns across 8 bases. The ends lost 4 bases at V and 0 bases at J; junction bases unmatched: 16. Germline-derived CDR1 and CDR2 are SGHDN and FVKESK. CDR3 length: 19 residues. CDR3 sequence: CASSLPFSREGRHQETQYF. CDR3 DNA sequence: TGTGCCAGCAGCCTCCCGTTTTCACGGGAGGGCCGTCACCAAGAGACCCAGTACTTC.

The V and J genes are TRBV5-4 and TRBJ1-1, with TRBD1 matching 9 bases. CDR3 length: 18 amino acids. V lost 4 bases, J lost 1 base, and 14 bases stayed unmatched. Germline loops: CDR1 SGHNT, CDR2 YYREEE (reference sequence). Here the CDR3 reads CASSPLTPGQGRNTEAFF. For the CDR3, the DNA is TGTGCCAGCAGCCCCCTAACTCCGGGACAGGGAAGGAACACTGAAGCTTTCTTT.

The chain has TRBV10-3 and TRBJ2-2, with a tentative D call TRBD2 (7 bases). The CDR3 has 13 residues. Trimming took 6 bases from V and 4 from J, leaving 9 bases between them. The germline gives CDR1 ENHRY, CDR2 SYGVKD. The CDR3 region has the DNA TGTGCCATCAGCGGGGGGCCCACCGGGGAGCTGTTTTTT. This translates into CAISGGPTGELFF.

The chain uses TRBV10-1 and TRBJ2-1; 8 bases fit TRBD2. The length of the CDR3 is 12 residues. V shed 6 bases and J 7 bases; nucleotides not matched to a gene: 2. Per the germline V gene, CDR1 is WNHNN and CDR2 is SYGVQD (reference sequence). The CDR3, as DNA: TGCGCCAGCAGCGGGAGGGGGAATGAGCAGTTCTTC. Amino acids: CASSGRGNEQFF.

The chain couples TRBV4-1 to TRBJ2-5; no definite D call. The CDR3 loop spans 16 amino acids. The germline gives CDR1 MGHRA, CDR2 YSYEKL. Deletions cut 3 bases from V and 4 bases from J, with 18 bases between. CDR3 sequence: CASSHGSGPKAETQYF. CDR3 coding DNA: TGCGCCAGCAGCCATGGGTCGGGTCCTAAGGCAGAGACCCAGTACTTC.

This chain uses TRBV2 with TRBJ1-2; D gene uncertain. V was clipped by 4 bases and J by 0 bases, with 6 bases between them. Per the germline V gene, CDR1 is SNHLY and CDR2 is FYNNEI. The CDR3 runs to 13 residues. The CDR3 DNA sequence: TGTGCCAGCAGTGGACACCCTAACTATGGCTACACCTTC. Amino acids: CASSGHPNYGYTF.

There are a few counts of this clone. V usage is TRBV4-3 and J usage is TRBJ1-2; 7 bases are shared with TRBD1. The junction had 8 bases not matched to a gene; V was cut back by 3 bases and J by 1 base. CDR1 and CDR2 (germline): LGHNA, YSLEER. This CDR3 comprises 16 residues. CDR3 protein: CASSHRQGALNYGYTF. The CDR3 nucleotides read TGCGCCAGCAGCCATAGACAGGGCGCCCTTAACTATGGCTACACCTTC.

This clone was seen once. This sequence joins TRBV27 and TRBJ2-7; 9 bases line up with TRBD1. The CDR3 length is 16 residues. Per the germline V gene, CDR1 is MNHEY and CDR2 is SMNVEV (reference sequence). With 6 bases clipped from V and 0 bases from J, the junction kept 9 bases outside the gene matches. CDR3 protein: CASSQGGTGSSYEQYF. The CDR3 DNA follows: TGTGCCAGCAGCCAGGGGGGGACAGGGTCCTCCTACGAGCAGTACTTC.

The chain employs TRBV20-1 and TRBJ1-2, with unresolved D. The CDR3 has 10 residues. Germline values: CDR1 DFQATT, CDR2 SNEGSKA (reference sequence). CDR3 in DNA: TGCCTCCCCCCGGGGTTTGGCTACACCTTC. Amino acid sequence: CLPPGFGYTF.

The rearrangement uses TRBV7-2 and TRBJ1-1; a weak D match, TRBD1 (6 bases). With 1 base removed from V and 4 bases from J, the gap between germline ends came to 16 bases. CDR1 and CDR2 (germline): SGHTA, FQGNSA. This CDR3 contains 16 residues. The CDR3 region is CASSLGDPTGFTEAFF. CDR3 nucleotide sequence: TGTGCCAGCAGCTTAGGAGACCCGACAGGATTCACTGAAGCTTTCTTT. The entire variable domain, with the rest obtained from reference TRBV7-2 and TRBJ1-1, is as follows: GAGVSQSPSNKVTEKGKDVELRCDPISGHTALYWYRQSLGQGLEFLIYFQGNSAPDKSGLPSDRFSAERTGGSVSTLTIQRTQQEDSAVYLCASSLGDPTGFTEAFFGQGTRLTVV.

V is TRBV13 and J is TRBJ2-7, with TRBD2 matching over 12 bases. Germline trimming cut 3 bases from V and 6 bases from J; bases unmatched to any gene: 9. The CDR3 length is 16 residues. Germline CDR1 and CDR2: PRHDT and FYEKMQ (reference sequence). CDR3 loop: CASSFLAGGPQSEQYF. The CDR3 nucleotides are TGTGCCAGCAGCTTCCTAGCGGGAGGGCCGCAGAGCGAGCAGTACTTC.

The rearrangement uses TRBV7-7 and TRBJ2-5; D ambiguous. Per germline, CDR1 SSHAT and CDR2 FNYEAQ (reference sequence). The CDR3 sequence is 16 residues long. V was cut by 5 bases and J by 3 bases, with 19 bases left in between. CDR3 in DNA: TGTGCCAGCAGCCTTGTACTCACCGGGTGGGAAGAGACCCAGTACTTC. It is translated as CASSLVLTGWEETQYF.

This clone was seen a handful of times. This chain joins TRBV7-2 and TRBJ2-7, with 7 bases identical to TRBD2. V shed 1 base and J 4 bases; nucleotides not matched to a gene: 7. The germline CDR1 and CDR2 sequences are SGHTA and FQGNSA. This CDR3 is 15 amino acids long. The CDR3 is CASSLGRGSRYEQYF. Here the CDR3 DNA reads TGTGCCAGCAGCTTAGGGCGCGGGAGTCGGTACGAGCAGTACTTC.

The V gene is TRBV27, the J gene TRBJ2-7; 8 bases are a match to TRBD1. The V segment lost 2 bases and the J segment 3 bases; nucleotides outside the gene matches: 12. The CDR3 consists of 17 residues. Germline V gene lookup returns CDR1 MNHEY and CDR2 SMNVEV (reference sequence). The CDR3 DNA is TGTGCCAGCAGTTTACGGGGTAACCGCGGGACAGGCTACGAGCAGTACTTC. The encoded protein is CASSLRGNRGTGYEQYF.

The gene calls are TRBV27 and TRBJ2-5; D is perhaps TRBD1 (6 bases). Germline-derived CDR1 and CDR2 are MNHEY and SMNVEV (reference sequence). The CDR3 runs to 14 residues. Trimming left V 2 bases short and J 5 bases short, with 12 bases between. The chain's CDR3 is CASSLNQGRETQYF. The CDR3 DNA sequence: TGTGCCAGCAGTTTAAACCAGGGGCGCGAGACCCAGTACTTC.

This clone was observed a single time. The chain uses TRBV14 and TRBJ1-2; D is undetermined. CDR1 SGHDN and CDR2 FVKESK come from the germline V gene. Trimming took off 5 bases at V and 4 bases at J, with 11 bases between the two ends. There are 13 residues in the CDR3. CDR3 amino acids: CASSSPGSYGYTF. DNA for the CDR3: TGTGCCAGCAGCTCCCCGGGGAGCTATGGCTACACCTTC.